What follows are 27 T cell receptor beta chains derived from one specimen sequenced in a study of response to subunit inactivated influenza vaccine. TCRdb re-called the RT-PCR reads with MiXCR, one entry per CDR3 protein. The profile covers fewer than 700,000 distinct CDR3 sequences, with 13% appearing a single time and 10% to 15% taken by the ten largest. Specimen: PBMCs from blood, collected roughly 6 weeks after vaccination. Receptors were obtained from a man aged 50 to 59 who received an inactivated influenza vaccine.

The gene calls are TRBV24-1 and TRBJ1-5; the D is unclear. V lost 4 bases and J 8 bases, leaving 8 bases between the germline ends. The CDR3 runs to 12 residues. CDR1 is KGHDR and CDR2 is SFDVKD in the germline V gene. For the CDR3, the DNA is TGTGCCACCAGTGAGGCAGCCAAGCCCCAGCATTTT. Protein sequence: CATSEAAKPQHF.

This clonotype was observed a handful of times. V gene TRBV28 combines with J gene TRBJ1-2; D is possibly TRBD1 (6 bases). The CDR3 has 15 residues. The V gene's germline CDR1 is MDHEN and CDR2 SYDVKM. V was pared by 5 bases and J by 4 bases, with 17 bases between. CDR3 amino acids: CASSAGGGSTYGYTF. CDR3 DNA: TGTGCCAGCAGTGCCGGAGGGGGGAGCACCTATGGCTACACCTTC.

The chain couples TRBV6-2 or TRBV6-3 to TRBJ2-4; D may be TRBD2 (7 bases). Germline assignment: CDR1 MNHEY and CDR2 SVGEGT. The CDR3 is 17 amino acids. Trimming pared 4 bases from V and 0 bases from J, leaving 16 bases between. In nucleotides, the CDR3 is TGTGCCAGCAGTTCCTTTAGGGGGGGTCTAGCCAAAAACATTCAGTACTTC. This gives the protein CASSSFRGGLAKNIQYF.

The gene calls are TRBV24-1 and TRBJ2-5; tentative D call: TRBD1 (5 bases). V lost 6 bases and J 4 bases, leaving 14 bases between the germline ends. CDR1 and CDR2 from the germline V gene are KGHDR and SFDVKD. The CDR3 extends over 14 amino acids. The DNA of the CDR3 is TGTGCCACCAGTATGTCCAGGGAAGGAGAGACCCAGTACTTC. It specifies CATSMSREGETQYF.

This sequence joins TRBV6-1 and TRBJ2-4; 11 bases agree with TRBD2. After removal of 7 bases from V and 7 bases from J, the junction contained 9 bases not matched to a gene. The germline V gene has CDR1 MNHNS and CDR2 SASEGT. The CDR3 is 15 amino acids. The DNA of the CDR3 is TGTGCCAGCACTAGCGGGAGGCCCATGGGCAACATTCAGTACTTC. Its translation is CASTSGRPMGNIQYF.

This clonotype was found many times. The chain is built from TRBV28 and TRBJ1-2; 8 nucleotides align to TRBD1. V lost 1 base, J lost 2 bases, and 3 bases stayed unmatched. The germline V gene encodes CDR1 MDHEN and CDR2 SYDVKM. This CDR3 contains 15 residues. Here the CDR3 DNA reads TGTGCCAGCAGTTTATTGGGACAGGAGAACTATGGCTACACCTTC. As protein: CASSLLGQENYGYTF.

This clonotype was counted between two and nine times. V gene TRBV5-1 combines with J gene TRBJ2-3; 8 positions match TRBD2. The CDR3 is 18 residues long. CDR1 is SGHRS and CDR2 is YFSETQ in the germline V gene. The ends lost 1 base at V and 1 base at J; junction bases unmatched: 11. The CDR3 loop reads CASSLSGRAHRGTDTQYF. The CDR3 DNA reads TGCGCCAGCAGCTTGTCCGGGAGGGCGCATAGGGGCACAGATACGCAGTATTTT.

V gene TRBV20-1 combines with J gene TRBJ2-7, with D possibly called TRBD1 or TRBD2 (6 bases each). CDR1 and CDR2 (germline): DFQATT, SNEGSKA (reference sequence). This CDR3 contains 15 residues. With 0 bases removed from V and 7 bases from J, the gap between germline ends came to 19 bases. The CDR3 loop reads CSARDVEGNREEQYF. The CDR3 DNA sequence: TGCAGTGCTAGAGATGTGGAGGGGAACAGGGAGGAGCAGTACTTC.

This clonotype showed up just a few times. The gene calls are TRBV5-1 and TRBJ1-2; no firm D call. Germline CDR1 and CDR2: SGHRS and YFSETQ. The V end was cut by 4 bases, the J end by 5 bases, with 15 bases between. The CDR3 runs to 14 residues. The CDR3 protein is CASSADRSVYGYTF. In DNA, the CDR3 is TGCGCCAGCAGCGCGGATCGGTCGGTGTATGGCTACACCTTC.

CDR3 residues: CASRPRTGTTGELFF. The DNA for the CDR3 is TGTGCCAGCAGACCTAGGACAGGGACCACCGGGGAGCTGTTTTTT. The chain recombines TRBV6-1 with TRBJ2-2; TRBD1 aligns across 8 bases. J lost 4 bases, V lost 6 bases, and 7 bases had no gene match. The CDR3 consists of 15 residues. CDR1 is MNHNS, CDR2 SASEGT, per germline.

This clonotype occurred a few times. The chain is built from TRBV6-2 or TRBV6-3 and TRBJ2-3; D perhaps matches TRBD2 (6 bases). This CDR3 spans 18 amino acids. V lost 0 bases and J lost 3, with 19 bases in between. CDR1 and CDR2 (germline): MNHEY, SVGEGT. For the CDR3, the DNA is TGTGCCAGCAGTTACTCTCTCGTGTCGGGAGTTCTGACAGATACGCAGTATTTT. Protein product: CASSYSLVSGVLTDTQYF.

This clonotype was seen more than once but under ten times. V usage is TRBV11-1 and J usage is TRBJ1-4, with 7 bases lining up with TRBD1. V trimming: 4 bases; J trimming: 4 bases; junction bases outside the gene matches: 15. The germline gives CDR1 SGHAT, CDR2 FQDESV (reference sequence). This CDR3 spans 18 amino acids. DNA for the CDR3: TGTGCCAGCAGCTCACCCCCCCGACAGGGCTTCCTTAATGAAAAACTGTTTTTT. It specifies CASSSPPRQGFLNEKLFF.

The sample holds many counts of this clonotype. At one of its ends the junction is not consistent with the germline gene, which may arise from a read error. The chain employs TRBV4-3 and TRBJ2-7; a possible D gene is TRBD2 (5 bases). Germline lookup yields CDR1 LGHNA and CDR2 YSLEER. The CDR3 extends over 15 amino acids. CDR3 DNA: TGCGCCAGCAGCCAAGAAGGTGGAGGCTCCCACGAGCAGTACTTC. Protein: CASSQEGGGSHEQYF.

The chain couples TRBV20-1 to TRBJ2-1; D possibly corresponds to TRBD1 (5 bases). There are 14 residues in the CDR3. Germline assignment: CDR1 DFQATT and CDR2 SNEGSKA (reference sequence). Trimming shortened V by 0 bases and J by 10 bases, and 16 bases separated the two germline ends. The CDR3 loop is CSARDYSRGWEQFF. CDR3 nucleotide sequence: TGCAGTGCTAGAGATTATAGTAGGGGTTGGGAGCAGTTCTTC.

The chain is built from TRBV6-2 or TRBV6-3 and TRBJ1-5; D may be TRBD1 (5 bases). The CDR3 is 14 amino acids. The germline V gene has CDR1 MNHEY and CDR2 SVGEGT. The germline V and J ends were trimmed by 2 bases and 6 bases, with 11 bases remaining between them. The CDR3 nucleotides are TGTGCCAGCAGTTACATCAGGGTCACTCAGCCCCAGCATTTT. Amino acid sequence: CASSYIRVTQPQHF.

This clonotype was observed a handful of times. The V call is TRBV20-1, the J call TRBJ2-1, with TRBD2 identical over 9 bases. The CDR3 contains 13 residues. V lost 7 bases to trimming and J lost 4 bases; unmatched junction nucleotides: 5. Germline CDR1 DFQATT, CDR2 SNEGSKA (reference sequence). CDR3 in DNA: TGCAGTGTCTCTAGCGGGGCTTACAATGAGCAGTTCTTC. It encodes CSVSSGAYNEQFF.

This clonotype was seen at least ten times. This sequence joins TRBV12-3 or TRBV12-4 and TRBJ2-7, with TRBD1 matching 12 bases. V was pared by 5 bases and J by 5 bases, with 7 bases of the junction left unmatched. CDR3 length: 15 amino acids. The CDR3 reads CASSTPGQGANEQYF. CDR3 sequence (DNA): TGTGCCAGCAGTACACCGGGACAGGGGGCGAACGAGCAGTACTTC.

CDR3 sequence (DNA): TGTGCCAGCAGCTTAGAGGCGGGGGGGCCGAATGAGCAGTTCTTC. Its protein is CASSLEAGGPNEQFF. The chain recombines TRBV7-2 with TRBJ2-1; 9 bases are a match to TRBD2. Losses at the gene ends were 1 base for V and 7 bases for J; bases not matched to a gene: 5. Germline-derived CDR1 and CDR2 are SGHTA and FQGNSA. This CDR3 spans 15 amino acids. Full variable domain (outside the CDR3, taken from reference TRBV7-2 and TRBJ2-1): GAGVSQSPSNKVTEKGKDVELRCDPISGHTALYWYRQSLGQGLEFLIYFQGNSAPDKSGLPSDRFSAERTGGSVSTLTIQRTQQEDSAVYLCASSLEAGGPNEQFFGPGTRLTVL.

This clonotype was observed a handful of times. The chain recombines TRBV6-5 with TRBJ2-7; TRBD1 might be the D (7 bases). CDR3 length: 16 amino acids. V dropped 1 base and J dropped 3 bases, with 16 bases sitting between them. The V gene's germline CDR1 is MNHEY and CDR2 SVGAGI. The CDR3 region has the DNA TGTGCCAGCAGTTACTTGACAGGGCCGGGACTCTACGAGCAGTACTTC. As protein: CASSYLTGPGLYEQYF.

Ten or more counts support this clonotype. Here the CDR3 reads CASRSQGYSGNTIYF. The CDR3 DNA sequence: TGTGCCAGCAGGTCACAGGGGTACTCTGGAAACACCATATATTTT. The J gene is TRBJ1-3, the V gene TRBV7-2; 7 positions match TRBD1. Germline V gene lookup returns CDR1 SGHTA and CDR2 FQGNSA. This CDR3 spans 15 amino acids. The trim removed 6 bases at V and 0 bases at J, leaving 5 bases unmatched.

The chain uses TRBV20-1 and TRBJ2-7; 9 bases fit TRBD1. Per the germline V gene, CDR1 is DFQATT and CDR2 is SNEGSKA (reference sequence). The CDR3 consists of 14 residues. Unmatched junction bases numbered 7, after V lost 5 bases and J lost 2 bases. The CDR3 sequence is CSAGGTGPPYEQYF. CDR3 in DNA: TGCAGTGCTGGAGGGACAGGGCCCCCCTACGAGCAGTACTTC.

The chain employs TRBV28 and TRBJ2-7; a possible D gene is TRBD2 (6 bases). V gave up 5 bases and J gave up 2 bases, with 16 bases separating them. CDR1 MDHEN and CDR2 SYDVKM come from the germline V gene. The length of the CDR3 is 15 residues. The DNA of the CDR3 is TGTGCCAGCAGTCCCGGGACTCCCACTACCTACGAGCAGTACTTC. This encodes CASSPGTPTTYEQYF. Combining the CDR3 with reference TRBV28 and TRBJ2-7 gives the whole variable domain DVKVTQSSRYLVKRTGEKVFLECVQDMDHENMFWYRQDPGLGLRLIYFSYDVKMKEKGDIPEGYSVSREKKERFSLILESASTNQTSMYLCASSPGTPTTYEQYFGPGTRLTVT.

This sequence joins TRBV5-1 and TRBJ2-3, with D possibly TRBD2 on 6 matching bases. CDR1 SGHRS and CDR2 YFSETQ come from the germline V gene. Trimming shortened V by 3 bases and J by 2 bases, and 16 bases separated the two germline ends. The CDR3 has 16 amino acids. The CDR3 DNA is TGCGCCAGCAGCTCCTCCTTGGCGGGGACCACAGATACGCAGTATTTT. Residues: CASSSSLAGTTDTQYF.

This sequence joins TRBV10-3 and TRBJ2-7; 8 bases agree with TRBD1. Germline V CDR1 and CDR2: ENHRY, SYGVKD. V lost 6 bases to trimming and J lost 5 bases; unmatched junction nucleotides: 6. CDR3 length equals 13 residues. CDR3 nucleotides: TGTGCCATCAGCTCGGGACAGGAGAACGAGCAGTACTTC. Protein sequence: CAISSGQENEQYF.

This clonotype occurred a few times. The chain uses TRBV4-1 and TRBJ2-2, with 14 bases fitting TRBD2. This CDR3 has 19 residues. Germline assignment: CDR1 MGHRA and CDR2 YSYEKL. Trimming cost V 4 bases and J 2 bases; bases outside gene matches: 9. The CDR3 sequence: CASSLLTSGGARNTGELFF. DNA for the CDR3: TGCGCCAGCAGCCTCCTGACTAGCGGGGGGGCTAGAAACACCGGGGAGCTGTTTTTT.

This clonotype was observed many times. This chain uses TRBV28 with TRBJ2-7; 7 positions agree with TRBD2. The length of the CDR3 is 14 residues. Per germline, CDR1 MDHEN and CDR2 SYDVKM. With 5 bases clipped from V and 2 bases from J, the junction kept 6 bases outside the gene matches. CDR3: CASSPSGITYEQYF. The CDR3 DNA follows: TGTGCCAGCAGTCCAAGCGGGATCACCTACGAGCAGTACTTC.

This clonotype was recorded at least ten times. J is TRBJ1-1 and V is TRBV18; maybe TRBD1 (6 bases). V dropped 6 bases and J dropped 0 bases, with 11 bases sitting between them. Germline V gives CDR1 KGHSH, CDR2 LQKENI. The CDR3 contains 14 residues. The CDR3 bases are TGTGCCAGCTCGCCTACAGGGATGAACACTGAAGCTTTCTTT. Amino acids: CASSPTGMNTEAFF.